The 26 T cell receptor beta chains below all came from one sample that was sequenced in a study of long-term antiretroviral therapy in people with HIV (dated by TCRdb to the early 2020s). The immunoSEQ hsTCRB v3.0 assay was used at survey level resolution to sequence the TRB variable region. The source is immuneACCESS, and TCRdb retained only in-frame sequences with V and J called. Part of the clones is not carried over; for the studies checked, unresolved V genes explain less than half of this, and the remainder is unexplained. Across this sample there are 25,000 to 40,000 clones, with roughly 96% seen only once. The ten largest clones represent 2.4% of the sample. The starting material was unsorted PBMCs, obtained 6.6 years after starting antiretroviral therapy. The receptors stem from a man aged 25-45 years with HIV.

The count of this clone is one. V usage is TRBV20-1 and J usage is TRBJ2-7; no definite D call. CDR3 length equals 11 residues. The ends were cut back, 2 bases at V and 2 bases at J, with 4 bases in the middle. Germline V lookup: CDR1 DFQATT, CDR2 SNEGSKA (reference sequence). The CDR3 is CSARSAYEQYF. In DNA form, the CDR3 reads TGCAGTGCTAGATCAGCCTACGAGCAGTACTTC.

The chain uses TRBV14 and TRBJ1-2; D is unresolved. The CDR3 totals 15 residues. The V end was cut by 4 bases, the J end by 0 bases, with 12 bases between. Germline lookup yields CDR1 SGHDN and CDR2 FVKESK. CDR3 nucleotide sequence: TGTGCCAGCAGCCCAAACACAGAGCCTAACTATGGCTACACCTTC. This translates into CASSPNTEPNYGYTF.

A word on this clone: One end of the junction does not line up with germline, which may come from a read error. This chain uses TRBV5-1 with TRBJ2-7; D perhaps matches TRBD1 (6 bases). The CDR3 runs to 13 residues. The germline CDR1 and CDR2 sequences are SGHRS and YFSETQ. Here the CDR3 DNA reads TGCGCCAGCAGCTCCCCAGGGGCCTTCCTATTGAACTTC. Translating gives CASSSPGAFLLNF.

This chain connects TRBV5-8 to TRBJ2-2, with D possibly matching TRBD1 (6 bases). Germline CDR1 reads SGHTS; CDR2 reads YDEGEE. V shed 0 bases and J shed 4 bases, with 10 bases lying between them. There are 15 residues in the CDR3. The CDR3 nucleotides read TGTGCCAGCAGCTTGGTTCGAGGGGGCACCGGGGAGCTGTTTTTT. Translated, it gives CASSLVRGGTGELFF. The full variable domain, with the rest looked up from reference TRBV5-8 and TRBJ2-2, is EAGVTQSPTHLIKTRGQQATLRCSPISGHTSVYWYQQALGLGLQFLLWYDEGEERNRGNFPPRFSGRQFPNYSSELNVNALELEDSALYLCASSLVRGGTGELFFGEGSRLTVL.

This clone has only a few counts. The V and J genes are TRBV7-3 and TRBJ1-2; no clear D gene. Germline V gene data show CDR1 as SGHTA and CDR2 as FQGTGA. This CDR3 has 17 residues. V was cut by 2 bases and J by 4 bases, with 20 bases left in between. CDR3 sequence reads: CASSLEVIAAEFYGYTF. As DNA, the CDR3 is TGTGCCAGCAGCTTAGAGGTTATTGCAGCCGAATTCTATGGCTACACCTTC.

The chain recombines TRBV7-9 with TRBJ1-2; 9 bases match TRBD1. Germline values: CDR1 SEHNR, CDR2 FQNEAQ (reference sequence). V was pared by 5 bases and J by 7 bases, with 11 bases of the junction left unmatched. The length of the CDR3 is 15 residues. CDR3 loop: CASSPSDRGGGGYTF. Here the CDR3 DNA reads TGTGCCAGCAGCCCATCGGACAGGGGAGGAGGTGGCTACACCTTC.

The genes are TRBV7-8 and TRBJ2-5; weak D call: TRBD2 (6 bases). CDR1 is SGHVS, CDR2 FQNEAQ, per germline. The CDR3 has 14 residues. The V gene lost 2 bases and the J gene lost 1 base, with 8 bases spanning the gap. Here the CDR3 reads CASSLSGVQETQYF. The CDR3 coding sequence is TGTGCCAGCAGCTTATCGGGGGTCCAAGAGACCCAGTACTTC.

The V call is TRBV7-9, the J call TRBJ2-1; 10 bases map to TRBD2. Germline CDR1 reads SEHNR; CDR2 reads FQNEAQ (reference sequence). The CDR3 length is 15 residues. The trim removed 1 base at V and 7 bases at J, leaving 4 bases unmatched. CDR3 loop: CASSLDSGGGNEQFF. The CDR3 nucleotides read TGTGCCAGCAGCTTAGACAGCGGGGGGGGTAATGAGCAGTTCTTC.

CDR3 nucleotides: TGTGCCAGTAGTCCCCGGACAGGGGGTCACCAGCCCCAGCATTTT. Translated: CASSPRTGGHQPQHF. The rearrangement joins TRBV19 to TRBJ1-5; 10 bases are shared with TRBD1. The germline CDR1 and CDR2 sequences are LNHDA and SQIVND (reference sequence). CDR3 length: 15 residues. V lost 5 bases, J lost 7 bases, and 8 bases stayed unmatched.

Written as DNA, the CDR3 is TGTGCCAGCAGCGAAAGTGCTATTAGAGTTAAGCCCCAGCATTTT. The encoded protein is CASSESAIRVKPQHF. This chain uses TRBV2 with TRBJ1-5; D ambiguous. The V gene lost 6 bases and the J gene lost 8 bases, with 20 bases spanning the gap. The CDR3 is 15 residues long. The germline gives CDR1 SNHLY, CDR2 FYNNEI.

The chain joins TRBV2 to TRBJ1-5; D is uncertain. Germline V gene data show CDR1 as SNHLY and CDR2 as FYNNEI. The CDR3 length is 14 residues. The V end was cut by 2 bases, the J end by 5 bases, with 10 bases between. CDR3 sequence (DNA): TGTGCCAGCAGTGAACTGGGTGTTGATCAGCCCCAGCATTTT. This sequence encodes CASSELGVDQPQHF.

This clone was seen only once. This chain links TRBV5-6 with TRBJ1-2; tentative D call: TRBD1 (5 bases). With 0 bases removed from V and 5 bases from J, the gap between germline ends came to 8 bases. The CDR3 contains 13 residues. CDR1 is SGHDT and CDR2 is YYEEEE in the germline V gene. DNA for the CDR3: TGTGCCAGCAGCTTGGGCAGGGCATATGGCTACACCTTC. Protein product: CASSLGRAYGYTF.

The chain recombines TRBV9 with TRBJ2-1; TRBD1 or TRBD2 may be the D gene (5 bases each). This CDR3 has 17 residues. Germline CDR1 reads SGDLS; CDR2 reads YYNGEE. V shed 3 bases and J shed 6 bases, with 22 bases lying between them. The CDR3 sequence is CASSARSGPRTFNEQFF. The CDR3, as DNA: TGTGCCAGCAGCGCCCGGTCGGGACCCCGGACATTCAATGAGCAGTTCTTC.

The genes are TRBV6-1 and TRBJ1-5, with 7 positions matching TRBD1. The CDR3 totals 15 residues. V gave up 6 bases and J gave up 3 bases; unmatched junction bases: 8. Germline CDR1 MNHNS, CDR2 SASEGT. CDR3 sequence (DNA): TGTGCCAGCAGCAGCCGGGACAGCCCCAATCAGCCCCAGCATTTT. Protein: CASSSRDSPNQPQHF.

Comments on this clone: The sample carries other DNA sequences with the same CDR3. J is TRBJ1-3 and V is TRBV9, with D maybe TRBD1 (6 bases). Looked up from germline, CDR1 is SGDLS and CDR2 is YYNGEE. V was trimmed by 3 bases and J by 0 bases, leaving 10 bases between them. This CDR3 region has 15 residues. The CDR3 reads CASSEQGSSGNTIYF. CDR3 nucleotides: TGTGCCAGCAGCGAACAGGGCAGCTCTGGAAACACCATATATTTT.

The genes are TRBV9 and TRBJ2-7, with D possibly being TRBD2 (5 bases). The CDR3 totals 16 residues. Germline loops: CDR1 SGDLS, CDR2 YYNGEE. V lost 0 bases, J lost 6 bases, and 19 bases lay in between. CDR3 in DNA: TGTGCCAGCAGCGTAGCCATGGGAAGGGAGACCTCCGAGCAGTACTTC. It yields the protein CASSVAMGRETSEQYF.

This chain links TRBV14 with TRBJ2-5; 13 nucleotides line up with TRBD2. V shed 4 bases, J shed 1 base, and the junction held 0 bases outside the gene matches. The germline CDR1 and CDR2 sequences are SGHDN and FVKESK. The CDR3 totals 15 residues. The CDR3, as DNA: TGTGCCAGCAGCCGGACTAGCGGGGGCCAAGAGACCCAGTACTTC. Translating gives CASSRTSGGQETQYF.

The chain links TRBV5-6 to TRBJ1-2, with TRBD1 as a possible D gene (5 bases). Germline V gene lookup returns CDR1 SGHDT and CDR2 YYEEEE. Trimming removed 2 bases from V and 4 bases from J, with 12 bases in between. The CDR3 length is 14 residues. CDR3 residues: CASSFGDSGYGYTF. CDR3 bases: TGTGCCAGCAGCTTCGGCGACAGTGGCTATGGCTACACCTTC.

The rearrangement uses TRBV11-2 and TRBJ2-5; possibly TRBD1 for D (5 bases). Germline V gene sequence: CDR1 SGHAT, CDR2 FQNNGV. The V end was cut by 0 bases, the J end by 2 bases, with 7 bases between. The CDR3 consists of 14 residues. The CDR3 coding sequence is TGTGCCAGCAGCTTAGAAAGACAGCAAGAGACCCAGTACTTC. This translates into CASSLERQQETQYF.

The rearrangement uses TRBV5-5 and TRBJ2-5, with 7 bases fitting TRBD2. Trimming took 4 bases from V and 1 from J; bases not matched to a gene: 4. The CDR3 runs to 14 residues. Looked up from germline, CDR1 is SGHKS and CDR2 is YYEKEE (reference sequence). This CDR3 reads CASSTWGGQETQYF. The CDR3 DNA is TGTGCCAGCAGCACCTGGGGGGGCCAAGAGACCCAGTACTTC.

The rearrangement joins TRBV6-6 to TRBJ1-6, with 7 bases identical to TRBD1. V was clipped by 2 bases and J by 9 bases; unmatched bases: 4. The CDR3 loop spans 14 amino acids. Germline assignment: CDR1 MNHNY and CDR2 SVGAGI (reference sequence). The CDR3 protein is CASSYAAGGSPLHF. As DNA, the CDR3 is TGTGCCAGCAGTTACGCGGCAGGGGGTTCACCCCTCCACTTT.

This chain joins TRBV9 and TRBJ2-5, with TRBD2 identical over 7 bases. Germline CDR1 is SGDLS and CDR2 is YYNGEE. This CDR3 spans 17 amino acids. J gave up 3 bases and V 0 bases, and 11 bases lay outside the gene matches. The CDR3 DNA reads as TGTGCCAGCAGCGTAGGCGGGTTCGACGGGGGGAAAGAGACCCAGTACTTC. As protein: CASSVGGFDGGKETQYF. The full variable domain, its missing parts supplied by reference TRBV9 and TRBJ2-5, is DSGVTQTPKHLITATGQRVTLRCSPRSGDLSVYWYQQSLDQGLQFLIQYYNGEERAKGNILERFSAQQFPDLHSELNLSSLELGDSALYFCASSVGGFDGGKETQYFGPGTRLLVL.

This chain links TRBV14 with TRBJ2-3; D remains unclear. In germline, CDR1 is SGHDN, CDR2 FVKESK. The length of the CDR3 is 16 residues. Trimming removed 3 bases from V and 10 bases from J, with 23 bases in between. As DNA, the CDR3 is TGTGCCAGCAGCCAGGGTGACTCCTTACCCGGCTACCCGCAGTATTTT. This encodes CASSQGDSLPGYPQYF.

This chain joins TRBV4-3 and TRBJ2-4, with 8 bases identical to TRBD2. The germline gives CDR1 LGHNA, CDR2 YSLEER. This CDR3 region has 12 residues. V lost 4 bases to trimming and J lost 9 bases; unmatched junction nucleotides: 2. The CDR3 protein is CASSPGGLIQYF. For the CDR3, the DNA is TGCGCCAGCAGCCCGGGGGGGCTCATTCAGTACTTC.

The gene calls are TRBV18 and TRBJ2-7; a possible D gene is TRBD2 (6 bases). Looked up from germline, CDR1 is KGHSH and CDR2 is LQKENI. Trimming took 1 base from V and 4 from J, leaving 17 bases between them. This CDR3 comprises 16 residues. CDR3 in DNA: TGTGCCAGCTCACCACGGGAAATCGGGGGACGGTACGAGCAGTACTTC. It codes for CASSPREIGGRYEQYF.

The chain couples TRBV2 to TRBJ2-7, with TRBD1 as a possible D gene (6 bases). The CDR3 consists of 18 residues. The germline V and J ends were trimmed by 3 bases and 0 bases, with 21 bases remaining between them. Germline-derived CDR1 and CDR2 are SNHLY and FYNNEI. The CDR3 is CASSEGAWRQLSSYEQYF. CDR3 bases: TGTGCCAGCAGTGAGGGGGCTTGGCGGCAGTTGAGCTCCTACGAGCAGTACTTC.